One and the same sample provided the 16 T cell receptor beta chains below, sequenced in a study of control samples from healthy donors and cancer patients. Method: immunoSEQ multiplex PCR; TCRdb's copy keeps in-frame clones and lacks some. The repertoire has over 120,000 clones, 90% to 95% of them found once; the top ten carry 12% to 15%. The specimen was PBMCs. Every receptor here comes from a man between 60 and 75 years old with colorectal cancer.

This CDR3 reads CAWSVRSNQPQHF. CDR3 bases: TGTGCCTGGAGTGTAAGAAGCAATCAGCCCCAGCATTTT. V gene TRBV30 combines with J gene TRBJ1-5; D remains unclear. V was trimmed by 0 bases and J by 1 base, leaving 4 bases between them. The V gene's germline CDR1 is GTSNPN and CDR2 SVGIG (reference sequence). The CDR3 loop spans 13 amino acids.

The chain carries TRBV27 and TRBJ2-7; D might be TRBD1 or TRBD2, each matching 5 bases. The CDR3 has 15 residues. V was trimmed by 8 bases and J by 3 bases, leaving 20 bases between them. Germline values: CDR1 MNHEY, CDR2 SMNVEV (reference sequence). Here the CDR3 reads CASRQGPEYIYEQYF. The CDR3 nucleotides read TGTGCCAGCCGCCAGGGACCGGAATACATCTACGAGCAGTACTTC.

V usage is TRBV6-2 or TRBV6-3 and J usage is TRBJ1-2, with TRBD1 identical over 10 bases. Looked up from germline, CDR1 is MNHEY and CDR2 is SVGEGT. Trimming took 6 bases from V and 7 from J; bases not matched to a gene: 11. CDR3 length: 15 residues. The CDR3 sequence: CASSFVPGQGSGYTF. DNA of the CDR3: TGTGCCAGCAGCTTTGTTCCGGGACAGGGGAGTGGCTACACCTTC.

This chain uses TRBV9 with TRBJ1-5; D is undetermined. V shed 3 bases and J shed 0 bases, with 10 bases lying between them. Germline V lookup: CDR1 SGDLS, CDR2 YYNGEE. The CDR3 loop spans 15 amino acids. CDR3 DNA sequence: TGTGCCAGCAGCGGTGGAGAGTATAGCAATCAGCCCCAGCATTTT. Encoded protein: CASSGGEYSNQPQHF.

The chain joins TRBV18 to TRBJ1-2; TRBD1 might be the D (5 bases). The CDR3 loop spans 17 amino acids. Germline V lookup: CDR1 KGHSH, CDR2 LQKENI. V lost 2 bases to trimming and J lost 3 bases, with 19 bases between them. CDR3 sequence: CASSPRGTVREDYGYTF. The CDR3 nucleotides read TGTGCCAGCTCACCAAGAGGGACTGTTAGAGAGGACTATGGCTACACCTTC. The complete variable domain, with remaining parts taken from reference TRBV18 and TRBJ1-2, reads NAGVMQNPRHLVRRRGQEARLRCSPMKGHSHVYWYRQLPEEGLKFMVYLQKENIIDESGMPKERFSAEFPKEGPSILRIQQVVRGDSAAYFCASSPRGTVREDYGYTFGSGTRLTVV.

The genes are TRBV19 and TRBJ1-5; D might be TRBD1 (5 bases). V dropped 5 bases and J dropped 0 bases, with 11 bases sitting between them. The CDR3 consists of 15 residues. CDR1 LNHDA and CDR2 SQIVND come from the germline V gene (reference sequence). The CDR3 sequence: CASSVGQYSNQPQHF. For the CDR3, the DNA is TGTGCCAGTAGTGTGGGGCAGTATAGCAATCAGCCCCAGCATTTT.

The V gene is TRBV10-3, the J gene TRBJ2-1; D is perhaps TRBD1 (6 bases). The CDR3 totals 13 residues. Germline V gene data show CDR1 as ENHRY and CDR2 as SYGVKD. V lost 6 bases and J 7 bases, leaving 13 bases between the germline ends. DNA for the CDR3: TGTGCCATCAGATCGATACAGGGAAATGAGCAGTTCTTC. It specifies CAIRSIQGNEQFF.

V usage is TRBV6-5 and J usage is TRBJ1-5; possible D gene TRBD1, 5 bases. CDR1 and CDR2 from the germline V gene are MNHEY and SVGAGI. V was cut by 4 bases and J by 5 bases, with 12 bases left in between. This CDR3 has 14 amino acids. The CDR3 bases are TGTGCCAGCAGTTCACCGGGACTTGATCAGCCCCAGCATTTT. Protein sequence: CASSSPGLDQPQHF.

The chain employs TRBV24-1 and TRBJ1-6, with unresolved D. Trimming cost V 12 bases and J 7 bases, with 15 bases left between them. The CDR3 spans 13 residues. Germline loops: CDR1 KGHDR, CDR2 SFDVKD. The CDR3: CAPPGSPNSPLHF. The CDR3 region has the DNA TGTGCCCCCCCCGGAAGTCCCAATTCACCCCTCCACTTT.

This clone was observed once. V gene TRBV6-5 combines with J gene TRBJ2-7; D is uncertain. Germline CDR1 reads MNHEY; CDR2 reads SVGAGI. Trimming removed 4 bases from V and 3 bases from J, with 16 bases in between. This CDR3 has 15 residues. CDR3: CASSSLSGASYEQYF. In DNA form, the CDR3 reads TGTGCCAGCAGTTCCCTTTCAGGTGCGAGCTACGAGCAGTACTTC.

The rearrangement uses TRBV24-1 and TRBJ2-3; 11 positions match TRBD2. The CDR3 has 16 residues. Germline-derived CDR1 and CDR2 are KGHDR and SFDVKD. V lost 5 bases, J lost 8 bases, and 11 bases stayed unmatched. In nucleotides, the CDR3 is TGTGCCACCAGTGGGCCTCTAGCGGGGGGCCGCGGTACGCAGTATTTT. Its translation: CATSGPLAGGRGTQYF.

CDR3 DNA: TGTGCCAGTAGTATAGAGGGAGGGGGAGGCACCGGGGAGCTGTTTTTT. Its translation: CASSIEGGGGTGELFF. The gene calls are TRBV19 and TRBJ2-2; D is perhaps TRBD2 (7 bases). The germline CDR1 and CDR2 sequences are LNHDA and SQIVND (reference sequence). Trimming stripped 0 bases from V and 4 bases from J, with 12 bases between. The CDR3 consists of 16 residues.

This clone came up once. Written as DNA, the CDR3 is TGTGCCACCAGCAGAGATCCACTGCCGGGACAGGGTGAAGCTTTCTTT. Amino acids: CATSRDPLPGQGEAFF. J is TRBJ1-1 and V is TRBV15; TRBD1 matches at 9 bases. The trim removed 0 bases at V and 7 bases at J, leaving 9 bases unmatched. Germline V lookup: CDR1 LNHNV, CDR2 YYDKDF (reference sequence). This CDR3 is built from 16 residues.

The chain is built from TRBV4-3 and TRBJ1-2; 8 bases align to TRBD1. The CDR3 extends over 14 amino acids. J gave up 6 bases and V 3 bases, and 6 bases lay outside the gene matches. Germline CDR1 reads LGHNA; CDR2 reads YSLEER. CDR3 in amino acids: CASSQLDRAHGYTF. The CDR3 DNA sequence: TGCGCCAGCAGCCAGCTGGACAGGGCCCATGGCTACACCTTC.

The gene calls are TRBV4-2 and TRBJ1-4; D remains unclear. This CDR3 comprises 15 residues. CDR1 is LGHNA and CDR2 is YNFKEQ in the germline V gene. Deletions cut 0 bases from V and 12 bases from J, with 17 bases between. The CDR3 DNA is TGTGCCAGCAGCCAAGAGGCGCAGCTGGGTACGGAACTGTTTTTT. Its protein is CASSQEAQLGTELFF.

The chain recombines TRBV10-2 with TRBJ1-2; 12 bases map to TRBD1. The CDR3 sequence is 19 residues long. Germline V gene sequence: CDR1 WSHSY, CDR2 SAAADI. V lost 4 bases, J lost 1 base, and 13 bases stayed unmatched. CDR3 sequence (DNA): TGCGCCAGCAGTGGTTCCCGATCCGGGACAGGGGGCGTTAACTATGGCTACACCTTC. Protein sequence: CASSGSRSGTGGVNYGYTF.